A single sample is the source of the 25 T cell receptor beta chains below, sequenced in a study of T cells in Graves' hyperthyroidism and ophthalmopathy. Amplified TCR beta CDR3 regions derived from RNA transcripts. During a first-round RT-PCR of the TCR CDR3, the HTBI primer set was used. A single record per CDR3 protein comes from TCRdb applying MiXCR to the multiplex PCR reads. Altogether under 300,000 distinct CDR3 sequences are present, roughly 15% being singletons, with the ten largest covering over 30%. Source material: blood. Receptors originate from a woman aged 50 to 60 with Graves' hyperthyroidism that later progressed to Graves' ophthalmopathy.

This clonotype came up many times. The chain couples TRBV5-1 to TRBJ2-2; 10 nucleotides line up with TRBD2. This CDR3 spans 18 amino acids. Germline assignment: CDR1 SGHRS and CDR2 YFSETQ. J lost 6 bases, V lost 4 bases, and 15 bases had no gene match. The CDR3 nucleotides read TGCGCCAGCAGCATCCTAGCGGGAGATTTGTCCGACGCCGGGGAGCTGTTTTTT. Translated: CASSILAGDLSDAGELFF.

This clonotype came up a few times. The V gene is TRBV29-1, the J gene TRBJ1-6; 9 nucleotides agree with TRBD1. V gave up 4 bases and J gave up 7 bases; unmatched junction bases: 5. The CDR3 is made up of 14 amino acids. Germline V lookup: CDR1 SQVTM, CDR2 ANQGSEA. For the CDR3, the DNA is TGCAGCGTTGCATCCGGGACAGGGAATTCACCCCTCCACTTT. Translated: CSVASGTGNSPLHF.

This clonotype was picked up many times. The V gene is TRBV2, the J gene TRBJ1-1; D is undetermined. Germline assignment: CDR1 SNHLY and CDR2 FYNNEI. V dropped 7 bases and J dropped 2 bases, with 11 bases sitting between them. CDR3 length equals 13 residues. The CDR3 sequence is CASTYRPNTEAFF. CDR3 sequence (DNA): TGTGCCAGCACGTACAGACCTAACACTGAAGCTTTCTTT.

This clonotype was seen at least ten times. J is TRBJ2-3 and V is TRBV5-1; the match to TRBD1 covers 9 bases. V was clipped by 2 bases and J by 3 bases; unmatched bases: 10. CDR3 length: 17 amino acids. Germline assignment: CDR1 SGHRS and CDR2 YFSETQ. The CDR3 is CASSFGTGNFMTDTQYF. For the CDR3, the DNA is TGCGCCAGCAGCTTCGGGACAGGGAATTTTATGACAGATACGCAGTATTTT.

There are a few counts of this clonotype. V usage is TRBV6-5 and J usage is TRBJ2-3, with 9 bases identical to TRBD2. From germline, CDR1 is MNHEY and CDR2 SVGAGI. The CDR3 is made up of 15 amino acids. Losses at the gene ends were 3 bases for V and 5 bases for J; bases not matched to a gene: 6. The CDR3 DNA sequence: TGTGCCAGCAGTTATCAGGCGGGAGGGCAAGATACGCAGTATTTT. Protein: CASSYQAGGQDTQYF.

This clonotype was seen only a few times. A much larger clonotype is one base distant, so this may be a read error. The chain joins TRBV3-1 to TRBJ2-3, with 7 positions matching TRBD2. Trimming took 4 bases from V and 3 from J; bases not matched to a gene: 13. This CDR3 contains 17 residues. Germline lookup yields CDR1 LGHDT and CDR2 YNNKEL (reference sequence). In DNA form, the CDR3 reads TGTGCCAGCAGCCGTCCAGCTAGCGGAGAGAGGACAGATACGCAGTATTTT. Translation gives CASSRPASGERTDTQYF.

The V call is TRBV2, the J call TRBJ2-4, with unresolved D. The CDR3 sequence is 14 residues long. With 7 bases removed from V and 0 bases from J, the gap between germline ends came to 10 bases. In germline, CDR1 is SNHLY, CDR2 FYNNEI. CDR3 loop: CASIRRVAKNIQYF. The CDR3 DNA reads TGTGCCAGCATCCGCAGAGTAGCCAAAAACATTCAGTACTTC. Combining the CDR3 with reference TRBV2 and TRBJ2-4 gives the whole variable domain EPEVTQTPSHQVTQMGQEVILRCVPISNHLYFYWYRQILGQKVEFLVSFYNNEISEKSEIFDDQFSVERPDGSNFTLKIRSTKLEDSAMYFCASIRRVAKNIQYFGAGTRLSVL.

This clonotype has at least ten counts. V is TRBV27 and J is TRBJ1-2; the D gene is possibly TRBD1 (5 bases). The CDR3 runs to 17 residues. CDR1 and CDR2 from the germline V gene are MNHEY and SMNVEV (reference sequence). V was pared by 3 bases and J by 2 bases, with 19 bases between. CDR3: CASSFNSTVGVNYGYTF. The CDR3 DNA follows: TGTGCCAGCAGTTTTAATTCTACGGTAGGGGTAAACTATGGCTACACCTTC.

The rearrangement uses TRBV20-1 and TRBJ1-6; 7 bases fit TRBD1. From germline, CDR1 is DFQATT and CDR2 SNEGSKA (reference sequence). J was trimmed by 10 bases and V by 6 bases; bases with no gene match: 12. The CDR3 is 14 amino acids. The CDR3 protein is CSAPLRGTGSPLHF. In DNA, the CDR3 is TGCAGTGCACCACTCAGGGGGACCGGGTCACCCCTCCACTTT.

This clonotype was observed a handful of times. The rearrangement uses TRBV27 and TRBJ2-3; possible D gene TRBD1, 5 bases. Trimming shortened V by 4 bases and J by 0 bases, and 11 bases separated the two germline ends. The CDR3 extends over 15 amino acids. Germline V gene lookup returns CDR1 MNHEY and CDR2 SMNVEV (reference sequence). CDR3 region: CASSSDRKSTDTQYF. The DNA of the CDR3 is TGTGCCAGCAGTTCTGACAGAAAGAGCACAGATACGCAGTATTTT.

The rearrangement uses TRBV4-2 and TRBJ1-5; D not resolved. Germline-derived CDR1 and CDR2 are LGHNA and YNFKEQ. The CDR3 extends over 14 amino acids. Trimming removed 1 base at V and 4 bases at J, with 8 bases between. The DNA for the CDR3 is TGTGCCAGCAGCCAAGGGGTATCGAATCAGCCCCAGCATTTT. Protein sequence: CASSQGVSNQPQHF.

Ten or more counts support this clonotype. The rearrangement uses TRBV24-1 and TRBJ2-4; D unclear. The CDR3 is made up of 14 amino acids. Looked up from germline, CDR1 is KGHDR and CDR2 is SFDVKD. V lost 4 bases and J lost 6, with 12 bases in between. The CDR3 is CATSDPLDINIQYF. For the CDR3, the DNA is TGTGCCACCAGTGACCCTCTGGATATAAACATTCAGTACTTC.

This clonotype was seen repeatedly, ten times or more. The rearrangement joins TRBV7-8 to TRBJ2-1; 9 bases fit TRBD1. CDR1 is SGHVS, CDR2 FQNEAQ, per germline. V trimming: 5 bases; J trimming: 5 bases; junction bases outside the gene matches: 4. The CDR3 loop spans 14 amino acids. DNA of the CDR3: TGTGCCAGCAGCCACGGGGACAGGGACAATGAGCAGTTCTTC. Its translation: CASSHGDRDNEQFF.

This clonotype was recorded many times. The gene calls are TRBV6-1 and TRBJ1-5; D possibly corresponds to TRBD1 (6 bases). CDR1 is MNHNS, CDR2 SASEGT, per germline. CDR3 length equals 14 residues. V was shortened by 4 bases and J by 7 bases, with 14 bases between the two germline ends. The CDR3 sequence: CASSGGPRGQPQHF. In nucleotides, the CDR3 is TGTGCCAGCAGTGGGGGACCTAGGGGGCAGCCCCAGCATTTT.

This clonotype has a count of ten or more. The chain couples TRBV28 to TRBJ2-7; 12 bases match TRBD2. Germline assignment: CDR1 MDHEN and CDR2 SYDVKM. The CDR3 spans 16 residues. V trimming: 1 base; J trimming: 3 bases; junction bases outside the gene matches: 4. The CDR3 DNA follows: TGTGCCAGCAGTTTATCGGCTAGCGGGAGGGGCTACGAGCAGTACTTC. Amino acid sequence: CASSLSASGRGYEQYF.

This clonotype was picked up many times. V gene TRBV12-3 or TRBV12-4 combines with J gene TRBJ1-2; D is unresolved. V was pared by 2 bases and J by 4 bases, with 11 bases between. CDR3 size: 14 residues. The CDR3 region has the DNA TGTGCCAGCAGTTTAAGGGAAAACCTCTATGGCTACACCTTC. Amino acids: CASSLRENLYGYTF.

This clonotype turned up a few times. J is TRBJ2-7 and V is TRBV10-2, with D unclear. The V gene lost 6 bases and the J gene lost 2 bases, with 8 bases spanning the gap. The germline gives CDR1 WSHSY, CDR2 SAAADI. This CDR3 is built from 12 residues. CDR3 coding DNA: TGCGCCAGCAGGGTGGCAGCCTACGAGCAGTACTTC. As protein: CASRVAAYEQYF.

This clonotype was found many times. The chain recombines TRBV5-1 with TRBJ2-7; tentative D call: TRBD1 (5 bases). Trimming pared 3 bases from V and 4 bases from J, leaving 11 bases between. Germline lookup yields CDR1 SGHRS and CDR2 YFSETQ. The CDR3 has 13 amino acids. The CDR3 bases are TGCGCCAGCAGCTCAACCCAGGGATACGAGCAGTACTTC. It is translated as CASSSTQGYEQYF.

The chain combines TRBV5-6 with TRBJ1-5; TRBD1 agrees at 7 bases. Germline CDR1 SGHDT, CDR2 YYEEEE. V trimming: 4 bases; J trimming: 6 bases; junction bases outside the gene matches: 7. CDR3 length equals 14 residues. CDR3 residues: CASSAGQSGQPQHF. The CDR3 DNA is TGTGCCAGCAGCGCGGGACAGTCCGGTCAGCCCCAGCATTTT. Together with reference TRBV5-6 and TRBJ1-5, the CDR3 gives the full variable domain: DAGVTQSPTHLIKTRGQQVTLRCSPKSGHDTVSWYQQALGQGPQFIFQYYEEEERQRGNFPDRFSGHQFPNYSSELNVNALLLGDSALYLCASSAGQSGQPQHFGDGTRLSIL.

This clonotype has ten or more counts. The chain uses TRBV6-4 and TRBJ1-5; 7 bases match TRBD1. The CDR3 spans 16 residues. Unmatched junction bases numbered 10, after V lost 1 base and J lost 7 bases. CDR1 and CDR2 (germline): MRHNA, SNTAGT. The CDR3: CASSDWRQGVGQPQHF. The DNA of the CDR3 is TGTGCCAGCAGTGACTGGCGACAGGGAGTGGGGCAGCCCCAGCATTTT.

The chain couples TRBV20-1 to TRBJ1-4; D is undetermined. This CDR3 contains 14 residues. V lost 2 bases and J 7 bases, leaving 14 bases between the germline ends. CDR1 and CDR2 from the germline V gene are DFQATT and SNEGSKA (reference sequence). CDR3 sequence reads: CSARREVTVEKLFF. Written as DNA, the CDR3 is TGCAGTGCTAGAAGGGAGGTGACTGTTGAAAAACTGTTTTTT.

This clonotype was counted many times. The J gene is TRBJ2-1, the V gene TRBV20-1; 8 nucleotides align to TRBD2. The CDR3 runs 13 residues. The V segment lost 5 bases and the J segment 3 bases; nucleotides outside the gene matches: 3. CDR1 is DFQATT and CDR2 is SNEGSKA in the germline V gene (reference sequence). CDR3 nucleotide sequence: TGCAGTGCTTCCCGGGGGGGCTACAATGAGCAGTTCTTC. Amino acids: CSASRGGYNEQFF.

Details on this clonotype: A much bigger clone sits one base away, suggesting this may be a read error. This chain uses TRBV30 with TRBJ1-2; D ambiguous. This CDR3 has 8 residues. Germline CDR1 reads GTSNPN; CDR2 reads SVGIG (reference sequence). The CDR3 spells CATYGYAF. CDR3 coding DNA: TGTGCCACCTATGGCTACGCCTTC.

This clonotype was seen ten or more times. V usage is TRBV20-1 and J usage is TRBJ2-5; 12 nucleotides agree with TRBD2. CDR1 and CDR2 from the germline V gene are DFQATT and SNEGSKA (reference sequence). The CDR3 is 13 residues long. V lost 8 bases to trimming and J lost 5 bases; unmatched junction nucleotides: 6. The CDR3 DNA reads as TGCAGTTTCCTAGCGGGAGGGGGGGAGACCCAGTACTTC. Encoded protein: CSFLAGGGETQYF.

This clonotype has at least ten counts. V and J are TRBV6-1 and TRBJ1-5, with 7 bases lining up with TRBD1. CDR3 length equals 12 residues. Germline assignment: CDR1 MNHNS and CDR2 SASEGT. J gave up 7 bases and V 10 bases, and 7 bases lay outside the gene matches. In DNA, the CDR3 is TGTGCCACTGTTAGACAGGGCCAGCCCCAGCATTTT. As protein: CATVRQGQPQHF.